These T cell receptor beta chains were read from a single sample in a study of CD8+ T cells in alopecia areata. Method: immunoSEQ multiplex PCR; TCRdb's copy keeps in-frame clones and lacks some. The sample yields 110,000 or so clones, 58% seen once. What was sequenced was NKG2D-low CD8+ T cells sorted from blood. These receptors all stem from a human donor with alopecia areata. CDR3s include the opening cysteine and the closing phenylalanine or tryptophan. Fields, in order: J gene, clone size, D gene, V gene, CDR3 DNA, CDR3 protein. The D gene is left open where the match is weak. Clone size is not always given. Where it is, it says once, few, many or a class for expanded clones.

>TRBJ2-1|NA|TRBD2|TRBV6-5
TGTGCCAGCAGTTATGAGGCGGGAGGGTCGAATGAGCAGTTCTTC
CASSYEAGGSNEQFF
>TRBJ2-5|NA|TRBD2|TRBV27
TGTGCCAGCAGTTTTCGGCTAGCGGGGCGAGAGACCCAGTACTTC
CASSFRLAGRETQYF
>TRBJ2-1|few|NA|TRBV28
TGTGCCAGCAGTTTTAGGTGGGAGGTCCTTAATGAGCAGTTCTTC
CASSFRWEVLNEQFF
>TRBJ2-5|few|TRBD2|TRBV30
TGTGCCTGGGGGGAGGGCCCAGAGACCCAGTACTTC
CAWGEGPETQYF
>TRBJ2-4|NA|TRBD2|TRBV28
TGTGCCAGCAGTTTATGGTCGGGACTAGCGACTATTCGGGACTTC
CASSLWSGLATIRDF
>TRBJ2-2|NA|NA|TRBV14
TGTGCCAGCAGCCAAGCTTCAGCTATAGTAAGAGGGGAGCTGTTTTTT
CASSQASAIVRGELFF
>TRBJ1-1|once|TRBD1|TRBV4-1
TGCGCCAGCAGCCAAGATCGGGGGACAGCTGAAGCTTTCTTT
CASSQDRGTAEAFF
>TRBJ2-1|NA|NA|TRBV12-5
TGTGCTAGTGGTTTGGTACGGGGCAATGAGCAGTTCTTC
CASGLVRGNEQFF
>TRBJ1-1|NA|NA|TRBV13
TGTGCCAGCAGCATCGGACAAATTGCTGAAGCTTTCTTT
CASSIGQIAEAFF
>TRBJ2-1|NA|NA|TRBV5-1
TGCGCCAGCAGCTTGGAGGGGAATGAGCAGTTCTTC
CASSLEGNEQFF
>TRBJ2-1|NA|TRBD2|TRBV19
TGTGCCAGTATAGGACTAGCGGACAATGAGCAGTTCTTC
CASIGLADNEQFF
>TRBJ1-1|NA|NA|TRBV5-1
TGCGCCAGCAGCACTGATAACGAAGCTTTCTTT
CASSTDNEAFF
>TRBJ1-1|few|NA|TRBV5-1
TGCGCCAGCAGCTTGGTAGGGAGCACTGAAGCTTTCTTT
CASSLVGSTEAFF
>TRBJ2-7|NA|NA|TRBV4-2
TGTGCCAGCAGCCAGGTCGGCCCAAGTCCCTACGAGCAGTACTTC
CASSQVGPSPYEQYF
>TRBJ2-5|few|NA|TRBV28
TGTGCCAGCAGTTCCCCTTTCGACAGAGCCGACGGGACCCAGTACTTC
CASSSPFDRADGTQYF
>TRBJ2-7|NA|TRBD2|TRBV4-1
TGCGCCAGCCGGGCCTCGACTAGCGGGACCTACGAGCAGTACTTC
CASRASTSGTYEQYF
>TRBJ2-7|few|NA|TRBV21-1
TGTGCCAGCAGCACCCGGGCAGAGTGCGGGGGCGGGACTTACGAGCAGTACTTC
CASSTRAECGGGTYEQYF
>TRBJ2-3|NA|NA|TRBV4-1
TGCGCCAGCAGCCCCGGGTCGAGCGGAAGAACAGATACGCAGTATTTT
CASSPGSSGRTDTQYF
>TRBJ2-2|NA|TRBD1|TRBV5-6
TGTGCCAGCAGCGGAGACCGGGACAGGGATACCGGGGAGCTGTTTTTT
CASSGDRDRDTGELFF
>TRBJ2-7|few|TRBD1|TRBV29-1
TGCAGCGTTGCGACAGGGTCCTACGAGCAGTACTTC
CSVATGSYEQYF
>TRBJ2-1|few|TRBD2|TRBV6-5
TGTGCCAGCAGTTACTCGACTAGCGTTGAGCAGTTCTTC
CASSYSTSVEQFF
>TRBJ2-7|NA|TRBD1|TRBV29-1
TGCAGCGTCCAGGACAGGGGTAAGGCCTACGAGCAGTACTTC
CSVQDRGKAYEQYF
>TRBJ2-3|NA|NA|TRBV27
TGTGCCAGCAGTTCGAGGGATTACACAGATACGCAGTATTTT
CASSSRDYTDTQYF
>TRBJ2-1|NA|TRBD2|TRBV10-3
TGTGCCAGCAGTTACTCACGCGGGAGCGCCTACAATGAGCAGTTCTTC
CASSYSRGSAYNEQFF